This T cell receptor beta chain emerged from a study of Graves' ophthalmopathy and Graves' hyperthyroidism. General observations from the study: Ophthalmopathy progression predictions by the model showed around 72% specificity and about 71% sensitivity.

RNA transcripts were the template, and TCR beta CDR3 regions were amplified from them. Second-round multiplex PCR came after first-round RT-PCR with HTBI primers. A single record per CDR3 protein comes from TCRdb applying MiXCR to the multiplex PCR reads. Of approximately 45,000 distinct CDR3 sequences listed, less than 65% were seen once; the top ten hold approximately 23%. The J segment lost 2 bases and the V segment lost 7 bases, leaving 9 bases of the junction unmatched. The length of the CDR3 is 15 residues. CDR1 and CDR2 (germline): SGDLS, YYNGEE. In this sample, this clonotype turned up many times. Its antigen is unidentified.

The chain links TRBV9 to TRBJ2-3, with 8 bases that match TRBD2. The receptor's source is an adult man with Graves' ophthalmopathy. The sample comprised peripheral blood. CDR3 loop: CASSKAGGNTDTQYF. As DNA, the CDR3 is TGTGCCAGCTCCAAGGCGGGGGGCAACACAGATACGCAGTATTTT.